A selection of T cell receptor beta chains follows, all from one sample in a study of CD8 T cells in ankylosing spondylitis. TCRdb fed the 5' RACE reads into MiXCR, producing one record per CDR3 protein. The profile shows around 250,000 distinct CDR3 sequences, over 8.5% of them singletons. Sequencing was performed on blood, either unsorted or a sorted T cell fraction (not recorded which). These receptors came from a male donor with ankylosing spondylitis or in good health (not recorded which). The CDR3 runs from the conserved cysteine through the conserved F or W. The D gene is left open where the match is weak. Not every row has a clone size; where given, it reads once, few, many or a size class.

j_call | d_call | clone_size | v_call | cdr3_aa | cdr3_nt
TRBJ2-1 | TRBD2 | many | TRBV29-1 | CSVDVRELGEQFF | TGCAGCGTTGATGTGCGGGAGTTAGGTGAGCAGTTCTTC
TRBJ2-7 | - | many | TRBV27 | CASSLGLEQYF | TGTGCCAGCAGTTTAGGGCTCGAGCAGTACTTC
TRBJ1-1 | - | - | TRBV5-6 | CASSLAGPTEAFF | TGTGCCAGCAGCTTGGCAGGGCCCACTGAAGCTTTCTTT
TRBJ2-5 | - | many | TRBV28 | CASSLGATVQETQYF | TGTGCCAGCAGTTTAGGCGCTACGGTCCAAGAGACCCAGTACTTC
TRBJ2-1 | - | - | TRBV5-1 | CASSYDREGEQFF | TGCGCCAGCAGTTACGACAGGGAGGGTGAGCAGTTCTTC
TRBJ2-5 | - | few | TRBV7-8 | CASSYRTGPETQYF | TGTGCCAGCAGCTACCGTACGGGGCCAGAGACCCAGTACTTC
TRBJ2-1 | TRBD2 | many | TRBV11-2 | CASSSGLATYNEQFF | TGTGCCAGCAGCTCGGGACTAGCGACCTACAATGAGCAGTTCTTC
TRBJ2-2 | - | many | TRBV10-3 | CAIRDDRRAVTGELFF | TGTGCCATCAGGGATGACAGGAGGGCGGTCACCGGGGAGCTGTTTTTT
TRBJ1-2 | - | many | TRBV12-3/TRBV12-4 | CASSQGGNYGYTF | TGTGCCAGCAGCCAAGGGGGAAACTATGGCTACACCTTC
TRBJ2-1 | TRBD2 | few | TRBV11-2 | CASSLGGLAYNEQFF | TGTGCCAGCAGCTTAGGTGGACTAGCCTACAATGAGCAGTTCTTC
TRBJ1-1 | TRBD1 | many | TRBV5-8 | CASSRSGTGPEAFF | TGTGCCAGCAGCCGGTCCGGGACAGGGCCTGAAGCTTTCTTT
TRBJ2-2 | TRBD2 | many | TRBV10-3 | CAIRRETNTGELFF | TGTGCCATCAGGCGGGAGACCAACACCGGGGAGCTGTTTTTT
TRBJ2-5 | - | - | TRBV10-1 | CASSESPKGGETQYF | TGCGCCAGCAGTGAGTCACCTAAGGGGGGAGAGACCCAGTACTTC
TRBJ2-1 | - | - | TRBV7-6 | CASSPPSMGVNEQFF | TGTGCCAGCAGTCCCCCGTCAATGGGAGTCAATGAGCAGTTCTTC
TRBJ1-2 | - | many | TRBV5-1 | CASSLEGNYGYTF | TGCGCCAGCAGCTTGGAGGGGAACTATGGCTACACCTTC
TRBJ2-5 | - | - | TRBV2 | CASSIFAGPQETQYF | TGTGCCAGCAGTATCTTTGCGGGACCGCAAGAGACCCAGTACTTC
TRBJ2-7 | - | many | TRBV29-1 | CSVEGERYEQYF | TGCAGCGTTGAGGGCGAACGCTACGAGCAGTACTTC
TRBJ2-7 | - | many | TRBV12-3/TRBV12-4 | CASSLVLGPRAEQYF | TGTGCCAGCAGTTTGGTCTTGGGCCCCAGGGCCGAGCAGTACTTC
TRBJ2-3 | TRBD1 | few | TRBV11-2 | CASSQGTGGLTDTQYF | TGTGCCAGCAGCCAAGGGACAGGGGGTTTGACAGATACGCAGTATTTT
TRBJ1-2 | - | many | TRBV27 | CASSPTDSDGYTF | TGTGCCAGCAGCCCAACAGATAGCGATGGCTACACCTTC
TRBJ2-3 | - | few | TRBV12-3/TRBV12-4 | CASSLRAASTDTQYF | TGTGCCAGCAGTTTAAGGGCAGCTAGCACAGATACGCAGTATTTT
TRBJ1-5 | TRBD1 | many | TRBV7-8 | CASSPPWTGGFDSNQPQHF | TGTGCCAGCAGCCCGCCATGGACAGGGGGCTTCGATAGCAATCAGCCCCAGCATTTT
TRBJ2-3 | - | many | TRBV7-3 | CASSLRGTGEDTQYF | TGTGCCAGCAGCTTAAGAGGGACCGGCGAAGATACGCAGTATTTT
TRBJ2-2 | TRBD2 | few | TRBV5-1 | CASRQRENTGELFF | TGCGCCAGCAGGCAGCGGGAGAACACCGGGGAGCTGTTTTTT
TRBJ2-3 | - | few | TRBV29-1 | CSVGQYTDTQYF | TGCAGTGTTGGGCAGTACACAGATACGCAGTATTTT
TRBJ2-3 | TRBD2 | - | TRBV25-1 | CASSAGGGPDTQYF | TGTGCCAGCAGTGCCGGGGGGGGCCCCGATACGCAGTATTTT
TRBJ2-7 | - | - | TRBV7-9 | CASSLLLSYEQYF | TGTGCCAGCAGCTTACTGCTTTCCTACGAGCAGTACTTC
TRBJ2-1 | TRBD2 | few | TRBV7-2 | CASSLAASGERKQFF | TGTGCCAGCAGCTTAGCGGCTAGCGGGGAAAGAAAGCAGTTCTTC
TRBJ1-1 | - | many | TRBV5-1 | CASSLTNTEAFF | TGCGCCAGCAGCTTGACGAACACTGAAGCTTTCTTT
TRBJ2-2 | - | - | TRBV29-1 | CSVERGGRPGELFF | TGCAGCGTTGAAAGGGGGGGGAGACCCGGGGAGCTGTTTTTT
TRBJ2-7 | - | many | TRBV5-1 | CASSRVGEGHEQYF | TGCGCCAGCAGCCGCGTCGGGGAAGGCCACGAGCAGTACTTC
TRBJ2-3 | TRBD2 | many | TRBV20-1 | CSARDQPAGAADTQYF | TGCAGTGCTAGAGATCAGCCAGCGGGAGCCGCAGATACGCAGTATTTT
TRBJ2-2 | - | many | TRBV5-1 | CASSLGQNTGELFF | TGCGCCAGCAGCTTGGGACAGAACACCGGGGAGCTGTTTTTT
TRBJ2-7 | - | many | TRBV5-1 | CASSLGTASYEQYF | TGCGCCAGCAGCTTAGGTACCGCGTCCTACGAGCAGTACTTC
TRBJ2-2 | - | many | TRBV29-1 | CSVPRGDTGELFF | TGCAGCGTTCCCAGGGGGGACACCGGGGAGCTGTTTTTT
TRBJ2-1 | TRBD1 | - | TRBV14 | CASSQVGDRDYNEQFF | TGTGCCAGCAGCCAAGTCGGGGACAGGGACTACAATGAGCAGTTCTTC
TRBJ1-6 | - | few | TRBV3-1 | CASSQLLQGNVNSPLHF | TGTGCCAGCAGCCAACTCCTACAGGGAAATGTGAATTCACCCCTCCACTTT
TRBJ2-5 | - | many | TRBV6-5 | CATGVFGETQYF | TGTGCCACCGGAGTTTTCGGGGAGACCCAGTACTTC
TRBJ2-6 | - | few | TRBV20-1 | CSAPHRSGTNVLTF | TGCAGTGCTCCACACCGCTCTGGGACCAACGTCCTGACTTTC
TRBJ2-3 | - | few | TRBV5-1 | CASTLGNTQYF | TGCGCCAGCACTCTTGGAAATACGCAGTATTTT
TRBJ2-2 | - | many | TRBV7-2 | CASSRQAHDTGELFF | TGTGCCAGCAGCCGGCAGGCGCACGACACCGGGGAGCTGTTTTTT